Shown below are 10 T cell receptor beta chains from a single sample sequenced in a study of blood T cell repertoires in COVID-19. Data came from immunoSEQ multiplex PCR; TCRdb stores just in-frame clones and leaves some out. This table holds around 290,000 clones, 90% found once. The sequenced material came from PBMCs or T cells enriched from blood (not recorded which). Source of these receptors: a woman aged 30 to 39 who had recovered from COVID-19.

The genes are TRBV6-5 and TRBJ1-6; TRBD1 matches 10 bases. CDR3 length equals 14 residues. With V trimmed by 4 bases and J by 9 bases, 3 bases remained unmatched. Germline loops: CDR1 MNHEY, CDR2 SVGAGI. This CDR3 is CASSSGTGVSPLHF. CDR3 sequence (DNA): TGTGCCAGCAGTTCCGGGACAGGGGTTTCACCCCTCCACTTT.

The chain has TRBV2 and TRBJ1-3, with D perhaps TRBD1 (6 bases). The CDR3 consists of 15 residues. Looked up from germline, CDR1 is SNHLY and CDR2 is FYNNEI. Trimming shortened V by 3 bases and J by 4 bases, and 13 bases separated the two germline ends. DNA for the CDR3: TGTGCCAGCAGTGAGGGGCAGGGGCGCGGAAACACCATATATTTT. It encodes CASSEGQGRGNTIYF.

This clone was detected only once. The chain links TRBV24-1 to TRBJ2-1; 7 positions agree with TRBD2. The CDR3 consists of 16 residues. Germline V gene data show CDR1 as KGHDR and CDR2 as SFDVKD. With 7 bases clipped from V and 5 bases from J, the junction kept 13 bases outside the gene matches. The CDR3 reads CATSNPPGTTDNEQFF. CDR3 DNA: TGTGCCACCAGCAATCCCCCCGGGACTACCGACAATGAGCAGTTCTTC.

This chain connects TRBV28 to TRBJ1-1; D is perhaps TRBD1 (6 bases). Trimming took off 7 bases at V and 0 bases at J, with 12 bases between the two ends. The germline V gene has CDR1 MDHEN and CDR2 SYDVKM. CDR3 length: 14 residues. For the CDR3, the DNA is TGTGCCAGCATGGTGGGGGCGTTGAACACTGAAGCTTTCTTT. Encoded protein: CASMVGALNTEAFF. The full variable domain, with the rest looked up from reference TRBV28 and TRBJ1-1, is DVKVTQSSRYLVKRTGEKVFLECVQDMDHENMFWYRQDPGLGLRLIYFSYDVKMKEKGDIPEGYSVSREKKERFSLILESASTNQTSMYLCASMVGALNTEAFFGQGTRLTVV.

This clone has more than one count but fewer than ten. The chain is built from TRBV5-6 and TRBJ1-6, with D uncertain. Germline-derived CDR1 and CDR2 are SGHDT and YYEEEE. This CDR3 is 16 amino acids long. The V and J ends lost 3 bases and 3 bases respectively, with 13 bases between them. CDR3 coding DNA: TGTGCCAGCAGCTATTGGCAGGCCAGCTATAATTCACCCCTCCACTTT. Translating gives CASSYWQASYNSPLHF.

The gene calls are TRBV2 and TRBJ2-7, with 12 bases fitting TRBD2. The CDR3 contains 15 residues. The V segment lost 5 bases and the J segment 5 bases; nucleotides outside the gene matches: 7. CDR1 is SNHLY and CDR2 is FYNNEI in the germline V gene. The chain's CDR3 is CASSMTSGSPHEQYF. CDR3 nucleotide sequence: TGTGCCAGCAGTATGACTAGCGGGAGCCCCCACGAGCAGTACTTC.

V usage is TRBV2 and J usage is TRBJ1-4, with 7 bases matching TRBD1. Germline CDR1 SNHLY, CDR2 FYNNEI. The CDR3 is made up of 16 amino acids. Unmatched junction bases numbered 12, after V lost 6 bases and J lost 5 bases. Here the CDR3 reads CASRLPMGQPNEKLFF. In DNA form, the CDR3 reads TGTGCCAGCAGACTTCCTATGGGACAGCCCAATGAAAAACTGTTTTTT.

The CDR3 is CASRSGRQGAVSNTEAFF. CDR3 in DNA: TGTGCCAGCAGGTCGGGGCGACAGGGGGCAGTCTCGAACACTGAAGCTTTCTTT. The V and J genes are TRBV7-9 and TRBJ1-1; 10 nucleotides align to TRBD1. Germline values: CDR1 SEHNR, CDR2 FQNEAQ (reference sequence). The CDR3 consists of 18 residues. V trimming: 6 bases; J trimming: 1 base; junction bases outside the gene matches: 14. Filled out from reference TRBV7-9 and TRBJ1-1, the complete variable domain reads DTGVSQNPRHKITKRGQNVTFRCDPISEHNRLYWYRQTLGQGPEFLTYFQNEAQLEKSRLLSDRFSAERPKGSFSTLEIQRTEQGDSAMYLCASRSGRQGAVSNTEAFFGQGTRLTVV.

The chain has TRBV25-1 and TRBJ2-3; TRBD2 aligns across 9 bases. CDR1 and CDR2 from the germline V gene are MGHDK and SYGVNS. Trimming took 5 bases from V and 4 from J; bases not matched to a gene: 16. The length of the CDR3 is 18 residues. Here the CDR3 DNA reads TGTGCCAGCAGTTTGAAGACTAGCGGAGTTTCCCCCCCAGATACGCAGTATTTT. Translating gives CASSLKTSGVSPPDTQYF. Full variable domain (remainder filled in from reference TRBV25-1 and TRBJ2-3): EADIYQTPRYLVIGTGKKITLECSQTMGHDKMYWYQQDPGMELHLIHYSYGVNSTEKGDLSSESTVSRIRTEHFPLTLESARPSHTSQYLCASSLKTSGVSPPDTQYFGPGTRLTVL.

The chain links TRBV27 to TRBJ2-1, with 14 bases identical to TRBD2. Germline V lookup: CDR1 MNHEY, CDR2 SMNVEV (reference sequence). The CDR3 consists of 17 residues. V shed 1 base, J shed 6 bases, and the junction held 5 bases outside the gene matches. The CDR3 DNA follows: TGTGCCAGCAGTTTATTAGGGACTAGCGGGAGTAGCAATGAGCAGTTCTTC. Encoded protein: CASSLLGTSGSSNEQFF.